This T cell receptor (beta chain) was retrieved from a study of cytomegalovirus exposure and HLA in healthy donors. Study-level results: Investigators reported 150 to 200 TCR beta chains as tied to cytomegalovirus. A later analysis linked a missense DCLRE1C variant to TCR beta V- and J-gene trimming. Earlier results showed most TCR beta V segments being productive about 87% or about 30% of the time.

Points on this clone: Its target is unknown.

Germline V CDR1 and CDR2: SGHTA, FQGNSA. The length of the CDR3 is 12 residues. V shed 5 bases and J shed 4 bases, with 9 bases lying between them. Use of 60 Vbeta and 13 Jbeta primers characterized the PCR. Clones were read by immunoSEQ multiplex PCR, and TCRdb kept only the in-frame ones, dropping some. The repertoire holds over 100,000 clones, less than 75% seen once, with roughly 2% in the top ten. Material for sequencing was PBMCs. This rearrangement joins TRBV7-2 to TRBJ2-7, with D tentatively TRBD1 (5 bases). The sequence was collected from a middle-aged woman in good health and CMV-seropositive. As DNA, the CDR3 is TGTGCCAGCAGCGGGGCGATGTACGAGCAGTACTTC. Translation gives CASSGAMYEQYF.